These T cell receptor beta chains were read from a single sample in a study of cytomegalovirus exposure and HLA in healthy donors. Some clones are missing from TCRdb's copy, which holds only in-frame ones; the method was immunoSEQ multiplex PCR. This table holds under 200,000 clones, 84% found once. The sample taken for sequencing was PBMCs. The receptors were gathered from a boy younger than 10 in good health and CMV-seronegative. The CDR3 runs from the conserved cysteine through the conserved F or W. Fields, in order: V gene, clone size, J gene, D gene, CDR3 DNA, CDR3 protein. The D gene is left open where the match is weak. Rows may omit the clone size; those that give it use once, few, many or a size class.

TRBV5-1,-,TRBJ2-5,-,TGCGCCAGCAGCTTGACGGGGGAAGAGACCCAGTACTTC,CASSLTGEETQYF
TRBV4-2,-,TRBJ2-7,TRBD2,TGTGCCAGCAGCCAAGGGACTAGCGGACCTATGTCCTACGAGCAGTACTTC,CASSQGTSGPMSYEQYF
TRBV6-5,-,TRBJ2-5,-,TGTGCCAGCAGTTACCTGGGAGGCGAGACCCAGTACTTC,CASSYLGGETQYF
TRBV4-2,-,TRBJ2-3,-,TGTGCCAGCAGCCAATCTCAGGGTCGTAACACAGATACGCAGTATTTT,CASSQSQGRNTDTQYF
TRBV9,-,TRBJ1-1,-,TGTGCCAGCAGCGTAGTTGATACCGGGACTGAAGCTTTCTTT,CASSVVDTGTEAFF
TRBV7-3,once,TRBJ2-2,TRBD1,TGTGCCAGCAGCCACAAAAGGCCCCCCGGGACAGGGCTAAACACCGGGGAGCTGTTTTTT,CASSHKRPPGTGLNTGELFF
TRBV29-1,-,TRBJ2-3,-,TGCAGCGTTCTAACAGATACGCAGTATTTT,CSVLTDTQYF
TRBV29-1,-,TRBJ2-3,-,TGCAGCGTGAGAGGGGGACGGAGTATCACAGATACGCAGTATTTT,CSVRGGRSITDTQYF
TRBV25-1,few,TRBJ1-5,-,TGTGCCAGCAGTGTGGGGAGGTCGAATCAGCCCCAGCATTTT,CASSVGRSNQPQHF
TRBV10-1,-,TRBJ2-4,-,TGCGCCAGCAGCAGTCTTCCGGGAACCATTCAGTACTTC,CASSSLPGTIQYF
TRBV27,-,TRBJ2-1,-,TGTGCCAGCAGTTCTTGGGGGGGCCTACCCAATGAGCAGTTCTTC,CASSSWGGLPNEQFF
TRBV6-1,-,TRBJ1-5,-,TGTGCCAGCAGCCAGCGTGTCGGAAGCAATCAGCCCCAGCATTTT,CASSQRVGSNQPQHF
TRBV7-3,-,TRBJ2-1,-,TGTGCCAGCAGCTTAACTAGCGCCCTATACAATGAGCAGTTCTTC,CASSLTSALYNEQFF
TRBV18,-,TRBJ1-1,-,TGTGCCAGCTCACCTATACAGCCGAACACTGAAGCTTTCTTT,CASSPIQPNTEAFF
TRBV18,-,TRBJ2-3,TRBD1,TGTGCCAGCTCACCTCTACGGGACAGACGCACAGATACGCAGTATTTT,CASSPLRDRRTDTQYF
TRBV15,-,TRBJ2-7,-,TGTGCCACCAGCAGAGCCCGTGCAGGGATCCACGAGCAGTACTTC,CATSRARAGIHEQYF
TRBV18,-,TRBJ1-3,-,TGTGCCAGCTCACCACCTCTCGCTGGGACAACTGGAAACACCATATATTTT,CASSPPLAGTTGNTIYF
TRBV27,-,TRBJ2-3,-,TGTGCCAGCAGTTTAAACTACTACAGGCGGTGGACAGATACGCAGTATTTT,CASSLNYYRRWTDTQYF
TRBV6-1,-,TRBJ2-2,TRBD1,TGTGCCAGCAATAGGGACAGGAGCAGGACCGGGGAGCTGTTTTTT,CASNRDRSRTGELFF
TRBV4-1,-,TRBJ1-4,TRBD1,TGCGCCAGCAGCCCCACTTTGGGTAGGGGGCGAGAAAAACTGTTTTTT,CASSPTLGRGREKLFF
TRBV5-1,-,TRBJ2-2,TRBD2,TGCGCCAGCAGCCCGGAGGGACTAGCGACGAACACCGGGGAGCTGTTTTTT,CASSPEGLATNTGELFF
TRBV29-1,-,TRBJ1-1,-,TGCAGCGTTCTCGGGCCGGGACAAGAGGCTTTCTTT,CSVLGPGQEAFF
TRBV27,-,TRBJ2-1,TRBD2,TGTGCCAGCAGTTTACGACTAGCGGCCTACAATGAGCAGTTCTTC,CASSLRLAAYNEQFF
TRBV27,few,TRBJ1-1,-,TGTGCCAGCAGTTTAAGCCAGGGATTGAACACTGAAGCTTTCTTT,CASSLSQGLNTEAFF
TRBV4-1,once,TRBJ2-1,TRBD2,TGCGCCAGCAGCCCTAGGAGAGGCGCGGGAGGTGACAATGAGCAGTTCTTC,CASSPRRGAGGDNEQFF
TRBV4-2,few,TRBJ2-7,TRBD2,TGTGCCAGCAGCCCGTGGGCGGGAGTAGACCCCTACGAGCAGTACTTC,CASSPWAGVDPYEQYF
TRBV19,-,TRBJ1-4,-,TGTGCCAGTATTCCTCAGGGTGATGAAAAACTGTTTTTT,CASIPQGDEKLFF
TRBV2,-,TRBJ2-5,-,TGTGCCAGCAGGGGCTACCAAGAGACCCAGTACTTC,CASRGYQETQYF
TRBV6-1,-,TRBJ1-3,-,TGTGCCAGCAGTGAAACAGGGACAATCGACACCATATATTTT,CASSETGTIDTIYF
TRBV19,-,TRBJ2-5,-,TGTGCCAGTAGTAATCCCCTAGCGTCCCGGAGAGAGACCCAGTACTTC,CASSNPLASRRETQYF
TRBV5-1,-,TRBJ2-3,-,TGCGCCAGCAGCCGCGGGACGGCTACAGATACGCAGTATTTT,CASSRGTATDTQYF
TRBV5-1,-,TRBJ2-5,-,TGCGCCAGCAGCTTGTTTGGCACTACCCAAGAGACCCAGTACTTC,CASSLFGTTQETQYF
TRBV10-3,-,TRBJ1-5,-,TGTGCCATCAGTGTCGGAGGTCAGCCCCAGCATTTT,CAISVGGQPQHF
TRBV27,-,TRBJ2-7,-,TGTGCCAGCAGTTCAGGGGTCGAGCAGTACTTC,CASSSGVEQYF
TRBV19,few,TRBJ1-1,-,TGTGCCAGTAGTCGCGGTAGGACTGAAGCTTTCTTT,CASSRGRTEAFF
TRBV4-1,-,TRBJ2-7,TRBD1,TGCGCCAGCAGCACCTACAGGGGGCAGGCCTACGAGCAGTACTTC,CASSTYRGQAYEQYF
TRBV5-1,-,TRBJ1-3,-,TGCGCCAGCAGCTTGGAGCAGGGAGGTGGAAACACCATATATTTT,CASSLEQGGGNTIYF
TRBV27,-,TRBJ1-4,-,TGTGCCAGCAGCCCAGGGCTGAAACCAAGCAATGAAAAACTGTTTTTT,CASSPGLKPSNEKLFF
TRBV2,-,TRBJ2-2,TRBD2,TGTGCCAGCAGACCCGGGACTAGCGGGAGGTTCGCCGGGGAGCTGTTTTTT,CASRPGTSGRFAGELFF
TRBV30,-,TRBJ2-7,-,TGTGCCTGGAGTGTTGTCTACGAGCAGTACTTC,CAWSVVYEQYF
TRBV4-3,-,TRBJ1-3,TRBD1,TGCGCCAGCAGCCAAGATCGGACAGGGACTGGAAACACCATATATTTT,CASSQDRTGTGNTIYF
TRBV6-1,-,TRBJ2-7,TRBD2,TGTGCCAGCAGTGAAACTAGCGGGAGCTCCTACGAGCAGTACTTC,CASSETSGSSYEQYF
TRBV19,-,TRBJ1-1,TRBD1,TGTGCCAGTAGTAGCCCGGGACAGGTGAACACTGAAGCTTTCTTT,CASSSPGQVNTEAFF
TRBV7-9,-,TRBJ2-5,TRBD1,TGTGCCAGCAGCCTGACAGGGGGCGCGGAGGCCCAGTACTTC,CASSLTGGAEAQYF
TRBV19,-,TRBJ1-4,TRBD1,TGTGCCAGACACCTGGACAGGGGGCTTGCTAATGAAAAACTGTTTTTT,CARHLDRGLANEKLFF
TRBV28,once,TRBJ2-7,-,TGTGCCAGCAGTGGGGTCGGCAGGGATATCTCCTACGAGCAGTACTTC,CASSGVGRDISYEQYF
TRBV5-1,few,TRBJ2-3,TRBD1,TGCGCCAGCAGCTTGAATGCGCGGACAGGGATAGATACGCAGTATTTT,CASSLNARTGIDTQYF
TRBV5-1,few,TRBJ2-3,-,TGCGCCAGCAGCCCTACTTCAAGCACAGATACGCAGTATTTT,CASSPTSSTDTQYF
TRBV4-2,few,TRBJ2-1,TRBD2,TGTGCCAGCAGCCAAGATGTGGTAGCGGGAGGGAATGAGCAGTTCTTC,CASSQDVVAGGNEQFF
TRBV27,-,TRBJ2-7,TRBD2,TGTGCCAGCAGTCCAAGGGGCGGGAGCTACGAGCAGTACTTC,CASSPRGGSYEQYF
TRBV9,-,TRBJ2-7,-,TGTGCCAGCAGCCCCCTGGGGCAGGGGAGCTACGAGCAGTACTTC,CASSPLGQGSYEQYF